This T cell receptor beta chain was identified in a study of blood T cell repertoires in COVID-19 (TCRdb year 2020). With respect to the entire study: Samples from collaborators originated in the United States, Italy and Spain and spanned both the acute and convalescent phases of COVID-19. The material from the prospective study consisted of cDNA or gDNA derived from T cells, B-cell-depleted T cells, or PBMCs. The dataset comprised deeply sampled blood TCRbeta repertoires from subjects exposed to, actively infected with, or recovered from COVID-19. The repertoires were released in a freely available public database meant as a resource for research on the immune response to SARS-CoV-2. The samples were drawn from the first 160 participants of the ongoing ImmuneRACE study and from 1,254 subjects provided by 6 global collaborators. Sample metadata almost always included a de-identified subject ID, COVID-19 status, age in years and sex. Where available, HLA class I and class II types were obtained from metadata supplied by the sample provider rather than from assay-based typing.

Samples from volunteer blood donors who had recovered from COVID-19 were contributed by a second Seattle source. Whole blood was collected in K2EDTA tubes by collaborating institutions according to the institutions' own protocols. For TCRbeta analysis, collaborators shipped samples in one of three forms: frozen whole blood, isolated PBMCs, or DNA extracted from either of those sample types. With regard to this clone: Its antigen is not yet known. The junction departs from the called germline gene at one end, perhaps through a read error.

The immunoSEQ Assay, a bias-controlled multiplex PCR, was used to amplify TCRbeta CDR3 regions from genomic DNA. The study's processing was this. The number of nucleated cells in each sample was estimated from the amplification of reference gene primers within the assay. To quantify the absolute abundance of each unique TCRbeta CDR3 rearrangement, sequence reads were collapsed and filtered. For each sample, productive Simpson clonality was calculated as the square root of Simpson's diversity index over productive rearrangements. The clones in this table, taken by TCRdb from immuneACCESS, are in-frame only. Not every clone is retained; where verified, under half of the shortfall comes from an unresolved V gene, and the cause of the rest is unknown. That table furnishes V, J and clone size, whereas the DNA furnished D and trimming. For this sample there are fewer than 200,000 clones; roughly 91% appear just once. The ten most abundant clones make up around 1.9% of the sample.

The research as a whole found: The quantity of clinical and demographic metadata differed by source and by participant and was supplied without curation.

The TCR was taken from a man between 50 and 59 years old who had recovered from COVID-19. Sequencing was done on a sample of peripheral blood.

The CDR3 is CASSYSWQGASHEQYF. The sequenced DNA is TGTGCCAGCAGTTACTCCTGGCAGGGGGCCTCCCACGAGCAGTACTTC. The sequence is built from TRBV6-5 and TRBJ2-7; 8 of the junction bases match TRBD1. CDR1 and CDR2 were assigned from the germline V gene as MNHEY and SVGAGI. Reading from cysteine to phenylalanine, the CDR3 counts 16 amino acids. CDR3 DNA is the only sequence kept; it has 48 bases, read in frame from the first base.